The next 5 T cell receptor beta chains were all read from a single sample in a study of response to subunit inactivated influenza vaccine. A single record per CDR3 protein comes from TCRdb applying MiXCR to the RT-PCR reads. The data hold 600,000 to 850,000 distinct CDR3 sequences, with around 15% observed a single time. Material: PBMCs from blood, obtained about 14 days before vaccination. These receptors were obtained from a man aged 45-60 years who received an inactivated influenza vaccine.

The table lists this clonotype with a few counts. The chain uses TRBV7-7 and TRBJ2-3, with 9 bases fitting TRBD1. Germline trimming cut 5 bases from V and 5 bases from J; bases unmatched to any gene: 5. The CDR3 spans 14 residues. The V gene's germline CDR1 is SSHAT and CDR2 FNYEAQ (reference sequence). The CDR3 bases are TGTGCCAGCAGCCCCTTGGACAGGGGAGATACGCAGTATTTT. Residues: CASSPLDRGDTQYF.

This clonotype has only a few counts. The J gene is TRBJ1-5, the V gene TRBV24-1; D gene unclear. Trimming pared 7 bases from V and 1 base from J, leaving 1 base between. CDR3 length: 11 residues. CDR1 and CDR2 from the germline V gene are KGHDR and SFDVKD. DNA of the CDR3: TGTGCCACCAGAAGCAATCAGCCCCAGCATTTT. Protein: CATRSNQPQHF.

This chain joins TRBV5-6 and TRBJ2-7, with TRBD1 as a possible D gene (6 bases). This CDR3 has 17 residues. Deletions cut 4 bases from V and 0 bases from J, with 20 bases between. The germline CDR1 and CDR2 sequences are SGHDT and YYEEEE. The CDR3 sequence is CASSMSTGTAVSYEQYF. CDR3 in DNA: TGTGCCAGCAGCATGTCAACAGGGACCGCCGTCTCCTACGAGCAGTACTTC.

This clonotype turned up a few times. V is TRBV29-1 and J is TRBJ2-1, with D unclear. The CDR3 consists of 11 residues. V was trimmed by 5 bases and J by 10 bases, leaving 12 bases between them. The V gene's germline CDR1 is SQVTM and CDR2 ANQGSEA. CDR3 nucleotide sequence: TGCAGCGTTCCTGAGCCCCTAGAGCAGTTCTTC. Translating gives CSVPEPLEQFF.

The table lists this clonotype with a few counts. The V gene is TRBV12-3 or TRBV12-4, the J gene TRBJ1-1; the match to TRBD1 covers 7 bases. V lost 10 bases and J lost 5; bases outside the gene matches: 13. The CDR3 consists of 14 residues. The CDR3 sequence: CATQLNQGGTEAFF. CDR3 bases: TGTGCCACCCAGTTAAATCAGGGGGGGACTGAAGCTTTCTTT.